The rows below give T cell receptor beta chains drawn from one sample of a study of Graves' ophthalmopathy and Graves' hyperthyroidism. TCRdb reanalysed the multiplex PCR reads using MiXCR and keeps one entry per CDR3 protein. This sample has roughly 610,000 distinct CDR3 sequences, with 22% found just once. Input material: peripheral blood. Receptors originate from a woman aged 18-29 years with stable Graves' hyperthyroidism. Some clones in this sample may be carry-over from other donors' samples. Both conserved end residues are part of each CDR3. A D gene is named only where the DNA matches it firmly. The listing skips clone size in some rows; elsewhere it reads once, few, many or a size class.

J gene,D gene,V gene,clone size,CDR3 DNA,CDR3 protein
TRBJ2-2,TRBD2,TRBV11-2,many,TGTGCCAGCAGCTTAGAGTGGTTGGCGGGAGGCACGGTCGGGGAGCTGTTTTTT,CASSLEWLAGGTVGELFF
TRBJ2-7,-,TRBV6-1,-,TGTGCCAGCAGTGAGAGTGAGGGGATCCCCTCCTACGAGCAGTACTTC,CASSESEGIPSYEQYF
TRBJ2-2,TRBD2,TRBV2,many,TGTGCCAGCAGTGGGACTAGCGGGAGCCCCGGGGAGCTGTTTTTT,CASSGTSGSPGELFF
TRBJ1-5,TRBD1,TRBV28,-,TGTGCCAGCAGTCCCCTAGGACAGGGTGAGGGTCAGCCCCAGCATTTT,CASSPLGQGEGQPQHF
TRBJ2-5,TRBD2,TRBV7-9,few,TGTGCCAGCAGCTTATCGGGGACTAGCGGGGCTGACCAGTACTTC,CASSLSGTSGADQYF
TRBJ2-7,TRBD1,TRBV27,many,TGTGCCAGCCAACCGACAGGGGGGTACGAGCAGTACTTC,CASQPTGGYEQYF
TRBJ1-2,-,TRBV30,few,TGTGCCTGGAGGGCCCCCGGGACACTAATCTATGGCTACACCTTC,CAWRAPGTLIYGYTF
TRBJ1-5,-,TRBV5-1,many,TGCGCCAGCACGTTGCAGGGAAGTAATCAGCCCCAGCATTTT,CASTLQGSNQPQHF
TRBJ1-2,-,TRBV7-2,many,TGTGCCAGCAGCTTACCAGGGCTCTATGGCTACACCTTC,CASSLPGLYGYTF
TRBJ2-6,-,TRBV15,many,TGTGCCACCAGCAGAGATCTCACGGGAGTAAGCTCTGGGGCCAACGTCCTGACTTTC,CATSRDLTGVSSGANVLTF
TRBJ1-6,-,TRBV12-3/TRBV12-4,-,TGTGCCAGCAATGGGAGGAATTCACCCCTCCACTTT,CASNGRNSPLHF
TRBJ1-6,-,TRBV27,few,TGTGCCAGCACCGACGATAGGGAATATTCACCCCTCCACTTT,CASTDDREYSPLHF
TRBJ1-2,TRBD1,TRBV12-3/TRBV12-4,many,TGTGCCAGCAGTTTAGTAGGGGGCCGGTTCTATGGCTACACCTTC,CASSLVGGRFYGYTF
TRBJ2-5,-,TRBV6-5,many,TGTGCCAGCAGTTACCTTGGGGGCAGGGAGACCCAGTACTTC,CASSYLGGRETQYF
TRBJ1-1,-,TRBV30,many,TGTGCCTGGAGGACGAACACTGAAGCTTTCTTT,CAWRTNTEAFF
TRBJ1-5,TRBD1,TRBV2,many,TGTGCCAGCAGTCCTACCGGGACAGGACCTTATAGCAATCAGCCCCAGCATTTT,CASSPTGTGPYSNQPQHF
TRBJ1-1,-,TRBV28,-,TGTGCCAGCAGTTTACTTAGGGCGGACCGCCTGAACACTGAAGCTTTCTTT,CASSLLRADRLNTEAFF
TRBJ2-7,TRBD1,TRBV28,-,TGTGCCAGCAAACCGGACAGGGTGTTCGGTGCGGGCTCCTACGAGCAGTACTTC,CASKPDRVFGAGSYEQYF
TRBJ1-2,TRBD1,TRBV11-2,few,TGTGCCAGCAGCTCTCTCTCGGACAGGAATAACTATGGCTACACCTTC,CASSSLSDRNNYGYTF
TRBJ1-5,-,TRBV18,-,TGTGCCAGCTCACCGTCGTCCCCGGGGGTCGATCAGCCCCAGCATTTT,CASSPSSPGVDQPQHF
TRBJ1-1,-,TRBV27,many,TGTGCCAGCAGATGGGGGGTTCACACTGAAGCTTTCTTT,CASRWGVHTEAFF
TRBJ2-5,-,TRBV30,-,TGTGCCTGGAGTGAGCAGGGTCGGGAGACCCAGTACTTC,CAWSEQGRETQYF
TRBJ1-1,-,TRBV12-3/TRBV12-4,many,TGTGCCAGCAGTTTTTCGGGAGGGGTCGACACTGAAGCTTTCTTT,CASSFSGGVDTEAFF
TRBJ1-2,-,TRBV6-5,many,TGTGCCAGCAGTTACATAGCAAACAATGGCTACACCTTC,CASSYIANNGYTF
TRBJ1-4,-,TRBV4-2,-,TGTGCCAGCAGCCAAGAGTCTCATCTGGAAAAACTGTTTTTT,CASSQESHLEKLFF
TRBJ2-7,TRBD1,TRBV29-1,many,TGCAGCGTTGAAGTGCCGGGGCCAGGGGGCCGCGAGCAGTACTTC,CSVEVPGPGGREQYF
TRBJ2-7,TRBD2,TRBV13,many,TGTGCCAGCAGCTTAGGCCCGGGACTAGCGGGAGTATCTCCATACTTC,CASSLGPGLAGVSPYF
TRBJ1-2,TRBD1,TRBV19,many,TGTGCCAGTTCGCCCGGGACAGGGAATGGCTACACCTTC,CASSPGTGNGYTF
TRBJ1-6,TRBD1,TRBV2,-,TGTGCCAGCAGCCTTGGGACAGGTTCCGCACCCCTCCACTTT,CASSLGTGSAPLHF
TRBJ1-1,TRBD1,TRBV28,-,TGTGCCAGCAGCCAGGGACAGGTACCTGAAGCTTTCTTT,CASSQGQVPEAFF
TRBJ2-7,TRBD2,TRBV10-3,-,TGTGCCACCGGGACTAGCGAAAACTACGAGCAGTACTTC,CATGTSENYEQYF
TRBJ1-1,TRBD1,TRBV29-1,many,TGCAGCGCCGGGACAGGGGTCGCTGAAGCTTTCTTT,CSAGTGVAEAFF
TRBJ2-7,TRBD2,TRBV20-1,many,TGCAGTGCTGCGAGGGGAGCGGGGGTGACCTACGAGCAGTACTTC,CSAARGAGVTYEQYF
TRBJ2-5,TRBD1,TRBV5-1,many,TGCGCCAGCAGCTTGGAAGGGACAGGGGCCACCCAGTACTTC,CASSLEGTGATQYF
TRBJ1-2,-,TRBV12-3/TRBV12-4,-,TGTGCCAGCACCTCGAATGGCGCTGGCTACACCTTC,CASTSNGAGYTF
TRBJ2-3,-,TRBV6-2/TRBV6-3,-,TGTGCCAGCAGCCTAGAACCGGGGGCAACAGGTACAGATACGCAGTATTTT,CASSLEPGATGTDTQYF
TRBJ1-5,TRBD1,TRBV18,few,TGTGCCAGCTCACCTGGGACAGGGGATAAAAATCAGCCCCAGCATTTT,CASSPGTGDKNQPQHF
TRBJ2-7,-,TRBV4-1,many,TGCGCCAGCAGCCAAGATAAGATGAGTCCCTCCGAGCAGTACTTC,CASSQDKMSPSEQYF
TRBJ1-1,-,TRBV27,-,TGTGCCATCAGTTTAGTTGGGAGCACTGAAGCTTTCTTT,CAISLVGSTEAFF
TRBJ2-5,TRBD2,TRBV4-1,-,TGCGCCAGCAGCCAAGACCCCCCCAGCGGGGGATCGCAAGAGACCCAGTACTTC,CASSQDPPSGGSQETQYF
TRBJ1-5,-,TRBV28,-,TGTGCCAGCAGTGGGGACGCTGGGGATCAGCCCCAGCATTTT,CASSGDAGDQPQHF
TRBJ1-2,TRBD1,TRBV25-1,many,TGTGCCAGCAGTGGCAGGGGGCGCAACTATGGCTACACCTTC,CASSGRGRNYGYTF
TRBJ1-1,-,TRBV6-2/TRBV6-3,many,TGTGCCAGCAGTTTCCCCACCTCGAACACTGAAGCTTTCTTT,CASSFPTSNTEAFF
TRBJ1-2,TRBD1,TRBV6-1,many,TGTGCCAGCAGGCAGACAGGGACGGAATTTAGCTATGGCTACACCTTC,CASRQTGTEFSYGYTF
TRBJ1-1,-,TRBV12-3/TRBV12-4,-,TGTGCCAGCAGTTTAGTGTCAGGGGCGAACACTGAAGCTTTCTTT,CASSLVSGANTEAFF
TRBJ1-2,-,TRBV25-1,few,TGTGCCAGCAGTGATATAAAAGGGGGGCAGCACCCTTATGGCTACACCTTC,CASSDIKGGQHPYGYTF
TRBJ2-7,-,TRBV18,-,TGTGCCAGCTCACCCCAAGTTCAAAGAGGCGTCTACGAGCAGTACTTC,CASSPQVQRGVYEQYF
TRBJ2-5,TRBD2,TRBV30,once,TGTGCCTGGAGTACCCAGGGACTAGCGGGAGAGACCCAGTACTTC,CAWSTQGLAGETQYF
TRBJ2-5,-,TRBV3-1,many,TGTGCCAGCAGCCAAGGTACTATAGGGGAGACCCAGTACTTC,CASSQGTIGETQYF
TRBJ2-7,TRBD1,TRBV28,-,TGTGCCAGCGGGACAGGCCCCTACGGACAGTACTTC,CASGTGPYGQYF
TRBJ2-7,-,TRBV27,once,TGTGCCAGCAGTTTATTCCCGGGTATCGCTCCCTACGAGCAGTACTTC,CASSLFPGIAPYEQYF
TRBJ1-1,-,TRBV11-1,few,TGTGCCAGCAGCTTATCCCCCGACCAGGGGTTGCACACTGAAGCTTTCTTT,CASSLSPDQGLHTEAFF
TRBJ2-5,-,TRBV12-5,many,TGTGCTAGTGCTTTACCAGTTGAGACCCAGTACTTC,CASALPVETQYF
TRBJ2-3,TRBD1,TRBV24-1,-,TGTGCCACCAGTGATCACAGGGGTGGAGATACGCAGTATTTT,CATSDHRGGDTQYF
TRBJ1-6,-,TRBV6-5,many,TGTGCCAGCAGTTACTCTGGGAACACCGGGACCTATAATTCACCCCTCCACTTT,CASSYSGNTGTYNSPLHF